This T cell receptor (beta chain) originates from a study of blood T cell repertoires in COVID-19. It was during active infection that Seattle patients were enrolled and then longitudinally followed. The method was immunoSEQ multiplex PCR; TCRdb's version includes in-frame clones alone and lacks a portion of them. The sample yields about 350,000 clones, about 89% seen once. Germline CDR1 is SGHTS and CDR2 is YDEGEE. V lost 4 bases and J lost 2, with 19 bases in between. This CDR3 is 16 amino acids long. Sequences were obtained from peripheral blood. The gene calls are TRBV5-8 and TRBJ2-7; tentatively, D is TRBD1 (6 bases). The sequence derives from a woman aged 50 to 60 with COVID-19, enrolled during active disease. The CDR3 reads CASSLSSRGLTYEQYF. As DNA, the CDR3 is TGTGCCAGCAGCCTCTCTTCCAGGGGCCTGACCTACGAGCAGTACTTC.